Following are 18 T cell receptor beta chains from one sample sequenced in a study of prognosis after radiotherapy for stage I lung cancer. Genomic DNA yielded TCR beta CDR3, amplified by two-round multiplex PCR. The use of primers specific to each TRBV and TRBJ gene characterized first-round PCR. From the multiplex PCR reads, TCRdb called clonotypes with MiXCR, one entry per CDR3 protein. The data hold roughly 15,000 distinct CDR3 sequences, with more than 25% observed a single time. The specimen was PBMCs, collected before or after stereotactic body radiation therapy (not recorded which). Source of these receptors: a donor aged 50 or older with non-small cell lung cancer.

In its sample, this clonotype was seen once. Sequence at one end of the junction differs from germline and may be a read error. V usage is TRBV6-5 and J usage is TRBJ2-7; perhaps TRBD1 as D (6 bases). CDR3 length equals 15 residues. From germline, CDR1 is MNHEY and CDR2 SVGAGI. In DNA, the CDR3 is TGTGCCAGCATTTACTCAGGGGCGACCTACAATGAGCAGTACTTC. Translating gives CASIYSGATYNEQYF.

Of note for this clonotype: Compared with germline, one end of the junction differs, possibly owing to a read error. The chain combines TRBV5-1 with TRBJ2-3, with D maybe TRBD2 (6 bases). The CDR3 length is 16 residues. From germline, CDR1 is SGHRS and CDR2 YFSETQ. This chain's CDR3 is CTSSPAGWAVVDTQYF. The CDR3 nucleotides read TGCACCAGCAGCCCCGCGGGGTGGGCGGTAGTGGATACGCAGTATTTT. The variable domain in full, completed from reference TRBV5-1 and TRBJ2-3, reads KAGVTQTPRYLIKTRGQQVTLSCSPISGHRSVSWYQQTPGQGLQFLFEYFSETQRNKGNFPGRFSGRQFSNSRSEMNVSTLELGDSALYLCTSSPAGWAVVDTQYFGPGTRLTVL.

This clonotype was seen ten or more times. The CDR3 here is CAWSPGTGIHTIYF. CDR3 DNA: TGTGCCTGGAGTCCCGGGACAGGGATACACACCATATATTTT. This chain connects TRBV30 to TRBJ1-3; 9 positions agree with TRBD1. V was clipped by 2 bases and J by 8 bases; unmatched bases: 7. Germline V gives CDR1 GTSNPN, CDR2 SVGIG (reference sequence). The CDR3 totals 14 residues.

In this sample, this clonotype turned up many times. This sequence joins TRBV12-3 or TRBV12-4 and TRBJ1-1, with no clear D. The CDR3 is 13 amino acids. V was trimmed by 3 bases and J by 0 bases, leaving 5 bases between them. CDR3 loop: CASSLEMNTEAFF. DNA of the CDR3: TGTGCCAGCAGTTTGGAGATGAACACTGAAGCTTTCTTT.

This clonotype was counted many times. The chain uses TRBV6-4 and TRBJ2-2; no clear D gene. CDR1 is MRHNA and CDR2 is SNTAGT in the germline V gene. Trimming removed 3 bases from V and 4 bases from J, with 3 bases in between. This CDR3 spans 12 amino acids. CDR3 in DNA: TGTGCCAGCAGTGAGGGCACCGGGGAGCTGTTTTTT. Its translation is CASSEGTGELFF.

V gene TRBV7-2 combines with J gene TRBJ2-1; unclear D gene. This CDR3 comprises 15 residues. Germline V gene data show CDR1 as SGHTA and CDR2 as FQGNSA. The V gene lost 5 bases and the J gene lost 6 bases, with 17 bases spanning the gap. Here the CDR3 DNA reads TGTGCCAGCAGCCTGAACCGGTGCCCCTTCAATGAGCAGTTCTTC. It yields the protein CASSLNRCPFNEQFF.

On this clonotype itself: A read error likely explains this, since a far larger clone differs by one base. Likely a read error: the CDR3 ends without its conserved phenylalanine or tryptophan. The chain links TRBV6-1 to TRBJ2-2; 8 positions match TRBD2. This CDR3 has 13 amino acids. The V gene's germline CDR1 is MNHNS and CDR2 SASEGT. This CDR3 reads CASTGREAGELFL. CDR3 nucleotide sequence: TGCGCCAGCACGGGGCGGGAGGCCGGGGAGCTGTTTCTT.

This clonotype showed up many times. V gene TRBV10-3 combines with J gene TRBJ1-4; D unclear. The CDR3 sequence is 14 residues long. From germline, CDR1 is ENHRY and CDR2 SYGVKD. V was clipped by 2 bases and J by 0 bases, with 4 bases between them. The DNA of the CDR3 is TGTGCCATCAGTGAGACAGCAACTAATGAAAAACTGTTTTTT. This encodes CAISETATNEKLFF.

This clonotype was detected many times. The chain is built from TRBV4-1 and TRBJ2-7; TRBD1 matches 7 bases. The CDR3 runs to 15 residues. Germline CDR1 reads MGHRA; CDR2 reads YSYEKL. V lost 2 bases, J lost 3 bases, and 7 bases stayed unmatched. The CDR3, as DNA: TGCGCCAGCAGCCAACCGACAGGGTCCAACTACGAGCAGTACTTC. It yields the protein CASSQPTGSNYEQYF.

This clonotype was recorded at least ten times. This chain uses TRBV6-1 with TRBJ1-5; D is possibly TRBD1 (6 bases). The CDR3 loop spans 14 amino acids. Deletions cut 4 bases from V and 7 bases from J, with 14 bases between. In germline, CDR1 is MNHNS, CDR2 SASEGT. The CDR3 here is CASSARTVFQPQHF. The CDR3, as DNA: TGTGCCAGCAGTGCTAGGACAGTTTTCCAGCCCCAGCATTTT.

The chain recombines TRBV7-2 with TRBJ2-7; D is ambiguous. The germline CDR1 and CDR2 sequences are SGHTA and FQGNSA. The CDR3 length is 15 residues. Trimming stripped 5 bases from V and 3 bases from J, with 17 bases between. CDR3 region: CASSPRSVTSYEQYF. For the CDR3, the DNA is TGTGCCAGCAGCCCAAGGTCCGTGACAAGCTACGAGCAGTACTTC.

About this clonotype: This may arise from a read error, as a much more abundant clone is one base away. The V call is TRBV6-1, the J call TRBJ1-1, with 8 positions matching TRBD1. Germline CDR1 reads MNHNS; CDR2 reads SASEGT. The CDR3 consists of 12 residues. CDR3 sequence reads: CAGRGQVTEAFF. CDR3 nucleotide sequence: TGTGCCGGCAGGGGACAGGTCACTGAAGCTTTCTTT.

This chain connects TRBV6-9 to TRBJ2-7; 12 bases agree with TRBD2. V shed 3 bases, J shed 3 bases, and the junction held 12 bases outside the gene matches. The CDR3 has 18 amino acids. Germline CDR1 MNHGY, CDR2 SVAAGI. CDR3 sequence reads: CASSYLINWTSGVYEQYF. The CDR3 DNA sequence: TGTGCCAGCAGTTACTTGATAAACTGGACTAGCGGGGTCTACGAGCAGTACTTC.

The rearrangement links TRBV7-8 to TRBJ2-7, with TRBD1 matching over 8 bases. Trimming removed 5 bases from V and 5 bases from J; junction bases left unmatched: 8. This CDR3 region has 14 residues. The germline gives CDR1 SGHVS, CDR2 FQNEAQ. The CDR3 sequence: CASSPWTGPNEQYF. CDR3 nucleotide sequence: TGTGCCAGCAGCCCATGGACAGGGCCCAACGAGCAGTACTTC.

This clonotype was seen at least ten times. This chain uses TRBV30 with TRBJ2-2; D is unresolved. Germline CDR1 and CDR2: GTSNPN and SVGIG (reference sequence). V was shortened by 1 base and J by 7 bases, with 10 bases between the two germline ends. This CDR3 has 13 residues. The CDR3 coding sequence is TGTGCCTGGAGTGCTAGTATCGGCGGGGAGCTGTTTTTT. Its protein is CAWSASIGGELFF.

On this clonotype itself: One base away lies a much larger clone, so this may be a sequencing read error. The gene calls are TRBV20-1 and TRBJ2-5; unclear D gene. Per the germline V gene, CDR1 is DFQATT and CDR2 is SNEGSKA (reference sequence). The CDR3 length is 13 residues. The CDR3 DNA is TGCAGTGCTAGATCCCAGAACCAAGAGACCAAGTACTTC. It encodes CSARSQNQETKYF.

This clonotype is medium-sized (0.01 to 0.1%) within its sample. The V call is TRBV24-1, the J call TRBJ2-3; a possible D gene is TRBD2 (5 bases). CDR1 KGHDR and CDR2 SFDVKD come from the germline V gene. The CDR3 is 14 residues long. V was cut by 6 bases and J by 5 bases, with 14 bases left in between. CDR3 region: CATSHTSAVDTQYF. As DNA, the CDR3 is TGTGCCACCAGTCATACTAGTGCAGTAGATACGCAGTATTTT.

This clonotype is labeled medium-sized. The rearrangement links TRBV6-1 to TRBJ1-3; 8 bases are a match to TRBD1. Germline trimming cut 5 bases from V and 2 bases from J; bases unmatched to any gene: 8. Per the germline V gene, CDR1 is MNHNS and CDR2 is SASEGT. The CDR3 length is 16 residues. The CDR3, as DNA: TGTGCCAGCAGTCGGGTGGGACAGGCGACTGGAAACACCATATATTTT. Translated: CASSRVGQATGNTIYF.